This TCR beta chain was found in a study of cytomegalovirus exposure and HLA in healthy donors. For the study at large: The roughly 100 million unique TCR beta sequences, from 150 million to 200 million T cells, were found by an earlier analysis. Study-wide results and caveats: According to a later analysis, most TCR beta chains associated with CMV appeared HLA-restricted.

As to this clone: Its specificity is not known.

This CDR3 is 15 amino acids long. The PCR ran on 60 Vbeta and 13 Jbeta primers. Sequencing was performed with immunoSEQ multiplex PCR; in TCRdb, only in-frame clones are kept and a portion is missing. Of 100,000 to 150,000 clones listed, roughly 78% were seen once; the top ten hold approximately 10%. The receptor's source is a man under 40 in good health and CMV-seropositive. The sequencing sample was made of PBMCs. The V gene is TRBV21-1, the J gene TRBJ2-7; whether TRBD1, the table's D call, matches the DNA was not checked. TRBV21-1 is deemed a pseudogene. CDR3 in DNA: TGTGCCAGCAGCAAAGCTGGCAGGGGGCCCTACGAGCAGTACTTC. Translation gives CASSKAGRGPYEQYF.